The 29 T cell receptor beta chains listed next were all sequenced from one sample in a study of CD8 T cells in Susac syndrome. When the RNA was reverse transcribed, random hexamers were used with an input of roughly 0.5 to 1 ug. MiXCR, run by TCRdb on the immunoSEQ multiplex PCR reads, gives a single entry per CDR3 protein. Of around 230,000 distinct CDR3 sequences in the sample, approximately 95% are singletons; the top ten hold 0.085% to 0.095%. Material: CD4+ T cells from PBMCs. The receptor set was obtained from a human donor with multiple sclerosis.

This chain links TRBV12-3 or TRBV12-4 with TRBJ2-3; D is unresolved. Trimming took off 4 bases at V and 1 base at J, with 9 bases between the two ends. CDR3 size: 14 residues. Here the CDR3 DNA reads TGTGCCAGCAGTTCCCGTCGGGGCACAGATACGCAGTATTTT. Its protein is CASSSRRGTDTQYF.

This clonotype was seen once. The J gene is TRBJ2-7, the V gene TRBV11-2; D uncertain. The germline V and J ends were trimmed by 1 base and 6 bases, with 10 bases remaining between them. In germline, CDR1 is SGHAT, CDR2 FQNNGV. The CDR3 covers 13 residues. The CDR3 is CASSLGVGGEQYF. In nucleotides, the CDR3 is TGTGCCAGCAGCTTAGGGGTGGGTGGCGAGCAGTACTTC.

The chain is built from TRBV3-1 and TRBJ2-3, with no clear D. The CDR3 runs to 15 residues. V was shortened by 3 bases and J by 1 base, with 11 bases between the two germline ends. Looked up from germline, CDR1 is LGHDT and CDR2 is YNNKEL (reference sequence). The CDR3 DNA is TGTGCCAGCAGCCAGCGAGCCGGTCGCACAGATACGCAGTATTTT. Its protein is CASSQRAGRTDTQYF.

This rearrangement joins TRBV2 to TRBJ2-1; D not certain. Deletions cut 3 bases from V and 4 bases from J, with 7 bases between. CDR3 length: 13 amino acids. Germline V gene lookup returns CDR1 SNHLY and CDR2 FYNNEI. The CDR3: CASSDLTYNEQFF. The CDR3, as DNA: TGTGCCAGCAGTGATCTCACGTACAATGAGCAGTTCTTC.

The chain carries TRBV29-1 and TRBJ1-4; D possibly corresponds to TRBD1 (5 bases). There are 13 residues in the CDR3. V was shortened by 4 bases and J by 6 bases, with 12 bases between the two germline ends. CDR1 and CDR2 from the germline V gene are SQVTM and ANQGSEA. DNA for the CDR3: TGCAGCGTTGTAGACAGACCGGATGAAAAACTGTTTTTT. This sequence encodes CSVVDRPDEKLFF.

This clonotype has only one observation. The rearrangement links TRBV29-1 to TRBJ1-1; D remains ambiguous. Germline loops: CDR1 SQVTM, CDR2 ANQGSEA. Trimming removed 5 bases at V and 0 bases at J, with 10 bases between. The CDR3 consists of 13 residues. CDR3 in DNA: TGCAGCGTTTGTCGGACCGTGAACACTGAAGCTTTCTTT. Amino acid sequence: CSVCRTVNTEAFF.

The V call is TRBV20-1, the J call TRBJ2-4, with D maybe TRBD2 (7 bases). Between the trimmed V and J ends, which lost 3 bases and 8 bases, there was a span of 17 bases. This CDR3 region has 14 residues. In germline, CDR1 is DFQATT, CDR2 SNEGSKA (reference sequence). CDR3 DNA: TGCAGTGCTAGTAGGGGGGGGCTCTCGGACATTCAGTACTTC. The encoded protein is CSASRGGLSDIQYF.

The J gene is TRBJ1-5, the V gene TRBV27, with D maybe TRBD1 (5 bases). Germline V CDR1 and CDR2: MNHEY, SMNVEV (reference sequence). V dropped 3 bases and J dropped 4 bases, with 16 bases sitting between them. The CDR3 spans 16 residues. The CDR3 region is CASSFTGAGFNQPQHF. The CDR3 DNA follows: TGTGCCAGCAGTTTTACAGGTGCCGGGTTTAATCAGCCCCAGCATTTT.

This clonotype was detected only once. This CDR3 reads CASRPGTESYEQYF. The CDR3 DNA is TGCGCCAGCAGACCCGGGACAGAGAGCTACGAGCAGTACTTC. The chain has TRBV5-1 and TRBJ2-7; 7 nucleotides agree with TRBD1. Trimming removed 5 bases from V and 3 bases from J; junction bases left unmatched: 8. The CDR3 runs 14 residues. The germline gives CDR1 SGHRS, CDR2 YFSETQ.

This rearrangement joins TRBV3-1 to TRBJ1-2; the D is unclear. Between the trimmed V and J ends, which lost 6 bases and 5 bases, there was a span of 13 bases. The CDR3 runs to 13 residues. Germline V CDR1 and CDR2: LGHDT, YNNKEL (reference sequence). The CDR3, as DNA: TGTGCCAGCAGTTTGACCCCGGGGTATGGCTACACCTTC. Translating gives CASSLTPGYGYTF. The variable domain in full, with the rest retrieved from reference TRBV3-1 and TRBJ1-2, is DTAVSQTPKYLVTQMGNDKSIKCEQNLGHDTMYWYKQDSKKFLKIMFSYNNKELIINETVPNRFSPKSPDKAHLNLHINSLELGDSAVYFCASSLTPGYGYTFGSGTRLTVV.

CDR3 protein: CAWRGLAPGELFF. The CDR3 nucleotides read TGTGCCTGGAGGGGACTAGCCCCCGGGGAGCTGTTTTTT. The V call is TRBV30, the J call TRBJ2-2, with TRBD2 matching 9 bases. The trim removed 3 bases at V and 6 bases at J, leaving 2 bases unmatched. Looked up from germline, CDR1 is GTSNPN and CDR2 is SVGIG (reference sequence). This CDR3 spans 13 amino acids.

The genes are TRBV12-3 or TRBV12-4 and TRBJ2-1; no definite D call. Deletions cut 5 bases from V and 10 bases from J, with 9 bases between. This CDR3 spans 11 amino acids. Written as DNA, the CDR3 is TGTGCCAGCAGTAAAGAAAGCGAGCAGTTCTTC. Protein sequence: CASSKESEQFF.

The chain has TRBV7-2 and TRBJ2-7; TRBD2 agrees at 8 bases. V lost 3 bases, J lost 4 bases, and 2 bases stayed unmatched. The CDR3 has 13 amino acids. Germline V gives CDR1 SGHTA, CDR2 FQGNSA. In nucleotides, the CDR3 is TGTGCCAGCAGCTTTGGGACTAGATACGAGCAGTACTTC. It translates to CASSFGTRYEQYF.

This chain connects TRBV12-3 or TRBV12-4 to TRBJ2-3, with 14 bases identical to TRBD2. V dropped 6 bases and J dropped 4; count of bases not matched to a gene: 3. The CDR3 sequence is 15 residues long. CDR3 amino acids: CASSRLAGGPDTQYF. In DNA, the CDR3 is TGTGCCAGCAGCAGACTAGCGGGAGGGCCAGATACGCAGTATTTT.

The rearrangement joins TRBV11-2 to TRBJ2-5, with unresolved D. Germline CDR1 reads SGHAT; CDR2 reads FQNNGV. This CDR3 has 14 amino acids. V lost 3 bases and J 5 bases, leaving 13 bases between the germline ends. The DNA for the CDR3 is TGTGCCAGCAGCTTCAGAGTAACTGGGGAGACCCAGTACTTC. The encoded protein is CASSFRVTGETQYF.

This clonotype was picked up one time. V gene TRBV6-5 combines with J gene TRBJ1-5; TRBD1 might be the D (5 bases). In germline, CDR1 is MNHEY, CDR2 SVGAGI. CDR3 length equals 14 residues. Trimming cost V 7 bases and J 6 bases, with 16 bases left between them. CDR3: CASTLRGGGQPQHF. CDR3 sequence (DNA): TGTGCCAGCACCCTACGGGGGGGAGGTCAGCCCCAGCATTTT.

V usage is TRBV28 and J usage is TRBJ1-1; D is ambiguous. The V gene's germline CDR1 is MDHEN and CDR2 SYDVKM. The length of the CDR3 is 15 residues. V shed 2 bases and J shed 1 base, with 11 bases lying between them. CDR3 nucleotides: TGTGCCAGCAGTTTAATTGGCGGACCGAACACTGAAGCTTTCTTT. It translates to CASSLIGGPNTEAFF.

This rearrangement joins TRBV2 to TRBJ1-5; unclear D gene. This CDR3 region has 14 residues. V lost 7 bases, J lost 2 bases, and 12 bases lay in between. Germline CDR1 and CDR2: SNHLY and FYNNEI. Here the CDR3 reads CASNGNKRNQPQHF. The CDR3 bases are TGTGCCAGCAACGGGAACAAACGCAATCAGCCCCAGCATTTT.

V gene TRBV27 combines with J gene TRBJ2-7; D is uncertain. V was shortened by 5 bases and J by 3 bases, with 14 bases between the two germline ends. The CDR3 is 14 residues long. In germline, CDR1 is MNHEY, CDR2 SMNVEV (reference sequence). Here the CDR3 DNA reads TGTGCCAGCAGTCCCCGGGCCGGGCTCTACGAGCAGTACTTC. Amino acid sequence: CASSPRAGLYEQYF.

The chain has TRBV9 and TRBJ2-1; a weak D match, TRBD2 (5 bases). Looked up from germline, CDR1 is SGDLS and CDR2 is YYNGEE. The length of the CDR3 is 14 residues. The V and J ends lost 4 bases and 2 bases respectively, with 10 bases between them. The CDR3 loop reads CASSPDGAYNEQFF. The CDR3 DNA sequence: TGTGCCAGCAGCCCGGACGGGGCCTACAATGAGCAGTTCTTC.

The chain employs TRBV20-1 and TRBJ2-7; D unclear. The CDR3 runs to 12 residues. The germline gives CDR1 DFQATT, CDR2 SNEGSKA (reference sequence). The V gene lost 1 base and the J gene lost 2 bases, with 6 bases spanning the gap. The CDR3 region has the DNA TGCAGTGCTAGAGGAGTGCCCTACGAGCAGTACTTC. Encoded protein: CSARGVPYEQYF.

The rearrangement uses TRBV29-1 and TRBJ1-1; 7 bases fit TRBD1. The J segment lost 3 bases and the V segment lost 7 bases, leaving 8 bases of the junction unmatched. The CDR3 is made up of 13 amino acids. Per germline, CDR1 SQVTM and CDR2 ANQGSEA. The CDR3 DNA reads TGCAGCGGGGCGACAGGGCAGGACACTGAAGCTTTCTTT. Translated, it gives CSGATGQDTEAFF.

This clonotype was detected only once. The chain is built from TRBV6-5 and TRBJ2-2; D unresolved. The germline V gene has CDR1 MNHEY and CDR2 SVGAGI. The CDR3 is 16 amino acids. V lost 3 bases to trimming and J lost 3 bases, with 14 bases between them. CDR3 protein: CASSYGSRMYTGELFF. CDR3 nucleotides: TGTGCCAGCAGTTATGGCAGCAGGATGTACACCGGGGAGCTGTTTTTT.

A single count supports this clonotype. The V call is TRBV5-1, the J call TRBJ2-3, with D maybe TRBD2 (6 bases). Germline CDR1 SGHRS, CDR2 YFSETQ. This CDR3 is 15 amino acids long. V dropped 0 bases and J dropped 8 bases, with 16 bases sitting between them. The CDR3 here is CASSLAGERHITQYF. The CDR3 nucleotides read TGCGCCAGCAGCTTGGCGGGGGAACGCCACATTACGCAGTATTTT.

This clonotype showed up just once. V and J are TRBV7-9 and TRBJ2-1, with 12 bases identical to TRBD2. Trimming removed 7 bases from V and 8 bases from J; junction bases left unmatched: 9. In germline, CDR1 is SEHNR, CDR2 FQNEAQ (reference sequence). This CDR3 has 15 amino acids. The CDR3 protein is CASIRGRLAGDEQFF. The CDR3 bases are TGTGCCAGCATACGCGGGCGACTAGCGGGGGATGAGCAGTTCTTC.

This clonotype came up once. The chain links TRBV29-1 to TRBJ1-2; possibly TRBD1 for D (5 bases). Germline values: CDR1 SQVTM, CDR2 ANQGSEA. The CDR3 consists of 14 residues. V gave up 6 bases and J gave up 7 bases, with 21 bases separating them. CDR3 loop: CSVFGGGEAGGYTF. The CDR3 coding sequence is TGCAGCGTCTTTGGTGGGGGGGAGGCTGGTGGCTACACCTTC.

This chain joins TRBV7-6 and TRBJ2-7, with 7 bases lining up with TRBD1. The CDR3 is 13 amino acids. In germline, CDR1 is SGHVS, CDR2 FNYEAQ. V trimming: 4 bases; J trimming: 6 bases; junction bases outside the gene matches: 6. This CDR3 reads CASSSRTGVEQYF. The DNA of the CDR3 is TGTGCCAGCAGCTCCCGAACAGGGGTCGAGCAGTACTTC. Based on the CDR3 plus reference TRBV7-6 and TRBJ2-7, the full variable domain is GAGVSQSPRYKVTKRGQDVALRCDPISGHVSLYWYRQALGQGPEFLTYFNYEAQQDKSGLPNDRFSAERPEGSISTLTIQRTEQRDSAMYRCASSSRTGVEQYFGPGTRLTVT.

The chain is built from TRBV7-9 and TRBJ1-1; 9 positions agree with TRBD1. Losses at the gene ends were 5 bases for V and 5 bases for J; bases not matched to a gene: 6. This CDR3 spans 14 amino acids. The germline gives CDR1 SEHNR, CDR2 FQNEAQ (reference sequence). The CDR3 protein is CASSRGQGGTEAFF. DNA for the CDR3: TGTGCCAGCAGCCGGGGACAGGGCGGGACTGAAGCTTTCTTT.

The chain is built from TRBV19 and TRBJ2-1; D remains unclear. Germline lookup yields CDR1 LNHDA and CDR2 SQIVND (reference sequence). The CDR3 extends over 13 amino acids. V was trimmed by 5 bases and J by 4 bases, leaving 9 bases between them. The CDR3 sequence is CASSSQHYNEQFF. As DNA, the CDR3 is TGTGCCAGTAGTTCCCAACATTACAATGAGCAGTTCTTC.